Listed below are T cell receptor beta chains from one sample, sequenced in a study of shared clonotypes between healthy human individuals. Clones were sequenced by immunoSEQ multiplex PCR, and TCRdb holds only the in-frame ones, with some missing. The table has more than 550,000 clones, 55% to 80% seen once. Sequenced input: memory CD4+ T cells sorted from blood. Receptors originate from a woman aged 30 to 39 in good health. CDR3s include the opening cysteine and the closing phenylalanine or tryptophan. Fields, in order: D gene, V gene, J gene, CDR3 protein. D genes are given only for firm matches.

d_gene: .; v_gene: TRBV21-1; j_gene: TRBJ2-2; CDR3aa: CASSKPLLPTNTGELFF
d_gene: TRBD2; v_gene: TRBV7-6; j_gene: TRBJ2-7; CDR3aa: CASSFMTSGNSYEQYF
d_gene: .; v_gene: TRBV4-2; j_gene: TRBJ1-6; CDR3aa: CASSQDFKQGLRSPLHF
d_gene: .; v_gene: TRBV11-2; j_gene: TRBJ1-2; CDR3aa: CASSFQRDGFFYTF
d_gene: TRBD2; v_gene: TRBV4-1; j_gene: TRBJ2-6; CDR3aa: CASSQSEREAGANVLTF
d_gene: TRBD1; v_gene: TRBV2; j_gene: TRBJ1-5; CDR3aa: CASRLPGQNQPQHF
d_gene: .; v_gene: TRBV19; j_gene: TRBJ2-6; CDR3aa: CASSIIPYRSGANVLTF
d_gene: TRBD2; v_gene: TRBV10-3; j_gene: TRBJ2-4; CDR3aa: CAISAGTSGSGLAKNIQYF
d_gene: .; v_gene: TRBV11-2; j_gene: TRBJ2-7; CDR3aa: CASKTRQGPYEQYF
d_gene: .; v_gene: TRBV6-1; j_gene: TRBJ2-7; CDR3aa: CASSPGRGEQYF
d_gene: .; v_gene: TRBV7-2; j_gene: TRBJ1-1; CDR3aa: CASSFGEGGAAFF
d_gene: .; v_gene: TRBV9; j_gene: TRBJ2-3; CDR3aa: CASSVDTSGDTQYF
d_gene: .; v_gene: TRBV5-4; j_gene: TRBJ2-2; CDR3aa: CASSPVGGQGSTGELFF
d_gene: .; v_gene: TRBV7-4; j_gene: TRBJ2-7; CDR3aa: CASSLTTGHPSFEQYF
d_gene: TRBD2; v_gene: TRBV11-2; j_gene: TRBJ2-1; CDR3aa: CASSPPGGQYNEQFF
d_gene: .; v_gene: TRBV5-1; j_gene: TRBJ2-7; CDR3aa: CASSLGWGTTYEQYF
d_gene: .; v_gene: TRBV28; j_gene: TRBJ1-2; CDR3aa: CASSVAWGDYGYTF
d_gene: .; v_gene: TRBV6-1; j_gene: TRBJ1-5; CDR3aa: CASSEVQGNQPQHF
d_gene: .; v_gene: TRBV30; j_gene: TRBJ2-5; CDR3aa: CAWTAGGGLGQETQYF
d_gene: .; v_gene: TRBV18; j_gene: TRBJ1-2; CDR3aa: CASSPPSTRTNYGYTF
d_gene: TRBD1; v_gene: TRBV19; j_gene: TRBJ1-2; CDR3aa: CASSPQGGGGVYGYTF
d_gene: TRBD2; v_gene: TRBV29-1; j_gene: TRBJ2-7; CDR3aa: CSVEGGLAGGLYEQYF
d_gene: .; v_gene: TRBV11-2; j_gene: .; CDR3aa: CASTANAGHPSYEQYF
d_gene: TRBD2; v_gene: TRBV29-1; j_gene: TRBJ2-5; CDR3aa: CSTLGRLAGVGLRTQETQYF
d_gene: .; v_gene: TRBV6-6; j_gene: TRBJ1-1; CDR3aa: CASSFRTRSMNTEAFF
d_gene: .; v_gene: TRBV7-9; j_gene: TRBJ2-7; CDR3aa: CASSLGRASTYEQYF
d_gene: .; v_gene: TRBV19; j_gene: TRBJ2-5; CDR3aa: CASSQGPYQETQYF
d_gene: .; v_gene: TRBV19; j_gene: TRBJ2-3; CDR3aa: CASSITDTQYF
d_gene: .; v_gene: TRBV5-1; j_gene: TRBJ2-1; CDR3aa: CASSLDYSYNEQFF
d_gene: .; v_gene: TRBV9; j_gene: TRBJ2-5; CDR3aa: CASSGIAGQETQYF
d_gene: TRBD2; v_gene: TRBV28; j_gene: TRBJ2-7; CDR3aa: CASSSGFQAISGGYEQYF
d_gene: .; v_gene: TRBV7-2; j_gene: TRBJ1-4; CDR3aa: CASSGRAWEKLFF
d_gene: TRBD2; v_gene: TRBV11-2; j_gene: TRBJ2-1; CDR3aa: CASSLDRTSWEQFF
d_gene: TRBD1; v_gene: TRBV5-1; j_gene: TRBJ1-1; CDR3aa: CASSSYRGDTEAFF
d_gene: .; v_gene: TRBV19; j_gene: TRBJ2-7; CDR3aa: CASTGTPGQGPYEQYF
d_gene: TRBD1; v_gene: TRBV7-9; j_gene: TRBJ1-4; CDR3aa: CASSLDRGDEKLFF
d_gene: TRBD2; v_gene: TRBV25-1; j_gene: TRBJ2-7; CDR3aa: CASLAGTHEQYF
d_gene: .; v_gene: TRBV5-1; j_gene: TRBJ2-1; CDR3aa: CASSLLSYSYNEQFF
d_gene: .; v_gene: TRBV18; j_gene: TRBJ2-3; CDR3aa: CASSPGRVDTQYF
d_gene: TRBD2; v_gene: TRBV6-5; j_gene: TRBJ2-1; CDR3aa: CASRPGTSGRGQFF
d_gene: .; v_gene: TRBV6-6; j_gene: TRBJ2-7; CDR3aa: CASSFEGWYEQYF
d_gene: TRBD1; v_gene: TRBV11-3; j_gene: TRBJ1-5; CDR3aa: CASSRTGPNQPQHF
d_gene: .; v_gene: TRBV28; j_gene: TRBJ1-2; CDR3aa: CASNGQPDGYTF
d_gene: .; v_gene: TRBV27; j_gene: TRBJ2-7; CDR3aa: CASSFKWQGTPYEQYF
d_gene: TRBD1; v_gene: TRBV10-2; j_gene: TRBJ1-2; CDR3aa: CASSESMGQTYGYTF
d_gene: TRBD1; v_gene: TRBV7-2; j_gene: TRBJ1-4; CDR3aa: CASSSDRRAPKLFF
d_gene: .; v_gene: TRBV6-5; j_gene: TRBJ2-7; CDR3aa: CASPRGQESSYEQYF
d_gene: TRBD1; v_gene: TRBV10-3; j_gene: TRBJ2-1; CDR3aa: CAISPGTGSNEQFF
d_gene: .; v_gene: TRBV19; j_gene: TRBJ1-5; CDR3aa: CASSIGGPLQPQHF
d_gene: .; v_gene: TRBV19; j_gene: TRBJ2-7; CDR3aa: CASRPAGVSSYEQYF
d_gene: .; v_gene: TRBV7-9; j_gene: .; CDR3aa: CASSFVPGSYEQYF
d_gene: .; v_gene: TRBV7-2; j_gene: TRBJ2-5; CDR3aa: CASSLERGNWETQYF
d_gene: TRBD1; v_gene: TRBV27; j_gene: TRBJ1-2; CDR3aa: CASPRGGKPYGYTF
d_gene: TRBD1; v_gene: TRBV6-1; j_gene: TRBJ1-5; CDR3aa: CASTGTGGVQPQHF
d_gene: .; v_gene: TRBV11-2; j_gene: TRBJ2-6; CDR3aa: CASKDTYSGANVLTF
d_gene: TRBD2; v_gene: TRBV28; j_gene: TRBJ2-1; CDR3aa: CASSFLLAGGPRDEQFF
d_gene: TRBD2; v_gene: TRBV28; j_gene: TRBJ2-5; CDR3aa: CASSLHVAGAGETQYF
d_gene: .; v_gene: TRBV30; j_gene: TRBJ1-1; CDR3aa: CAWSEEDSLEAFF
d_gene: .; v_gene: TRBV5-5; j_gene: TRBJ2-2; CDR3aa: CASSLEGSGGTGELFF
d_gene: TRBD1; v_gene: TRBV29-1; j_gene: .; CDR3aa: CSVGTGTGSYEQYF